One sample yielded the 22 T cell receptor beta chains listed below, sequenced in a study of cytomegalovirus exposure and HLA in healthy donors (TCRdb year 2017). The library was obtained by the immunoSEQ multiplex PCR assay. Sourced from immuneACCESS, this table was stored by TCRdb with only in-frame sequences that have V and J called. A share of the clones is absent; for the studies checked, an unresolved V gene accounts for under half, and the remainder has no known explanation. This sample comprises tens of thousands of clones, 94% of them detected only once. The ten largest clones add up to around 1.5% of the sample. Sequenced input: PBMCs. These receptors came from a man aged 18 to 29 in good health and CMV-seropositive.

The rearrangement uses TRBV4-1 and TRBJ1-1; D gene unclear. The CDR3 is 15 amino acids. The germline gives CDR1 MGHRA, CDR2 YSYEKL. V lost 0 bases to trimming and J lost 6 bases, with 14 bases between them. The CDR3 region is CASSQDLRGKSEAFF. CDR3 coding DNA: TGCGCCAGCAGCCAAGATTTGCGGGGAAAGTCTGAAGCTTTCTTT.

As DNA, the CDR3 is TGCGCCAGCAGTGAGGTCTCAGGCTATGGCTACACCTTC. Its protein product is CASSEVSGYGYTF. The chain has TRBV10-2 and TRBJ1-2; D call uncertain. The V and J ends lost 2 bases and 4 bases respectively, with 8 bases between them. The CDR3 spans 13 residues. Germline CDR1 and CDR2: WSHSY and SAAADI.

DNA of the CDR3: TGTGCCTGGTGTCTAGGCGTGGGGGCCTTAAACACCGGGGAGCTGTTTTTT. This translates into CAWCLGVGALNTGELFF. V is TRBV30 and J is TRBJ2-2, with a tentative D call TRBD1 (6 bases). CDR1 is GTSNPN and CDR2 is SVGIG in the germline V gene (reference sequence). V was clipped by 5 bases and J by 2 bases, with 21 bases between them. This CDR3 spans 17 amino acids.

This clone is a singleton in its sample. The V call is TRBV6-6, the J call TRBJ2-2, with D uncertain. Germline assignment: CDR1 MNHNY and CDR2 SVGAGI (reference sequence). The ends were cut back, 9 bases at V and 1 base at J, with 12 bases in the middle. This CDR3 comprises 14 residues. In DNA form, the CDR3 reads TGTGCCAGTCAAAAAGCCGGGAACACCGGGGAGCTGTTTTTT. Residues: CASQKAGNTGELFF.

V usage is TRBV19 and J usage is TRBJ1-2, with 8 bases matching TRBD1. Per germline, CDR1 LNHDA and CDR2 SQIVND (reference sequence). The V segment lost 6 bases and the J segment 0 bases; nucleotides outside the gene matches: 15. The CDR3 has 18 residues. CDR3 region: CASRPASGQGKTNYGYTF. CDR3 coding DNA: TGTGCCAGTAGGCCAGCGAGTGGACAGGGAAAAACTAACTATGGCTACACCTTC.

The rearrangement uses TRBV28 and TRBJ2-7, with 9 bases that match TRBD1. J was trimmed by 6 bases and V by 7 bases; bases with no gene match: 7. This CDR3 is built from 13 residues. From germline, CDR1 is MDHEN and CDR2 SYDVKM. The CDR3 protein is CASKDRGTLEQYF. In DNA, the CDR3 is TGTGCCAGCAAGGACAGGGGAACTCTCGAGCAGTACTTC.

The V gene is TRBV10-3, the J gene TRBJ2-7, with 7 bases fitting TRBD1. CDR1 is ENHRY and CDR2 is SYGVKD in the germline V gene. V lost 0 bases to trimming and J lost 4 bases; unmatched junction nucleotides: 3. The CDR3 sequence is 14 residues long. DNA for the CDR3: TGTGCCATCAGTGAGTCGTTGACAGGGTACGAGCAGTACTTC. It yields the protein CAISESLTGYEQYF.

The gene calls are TRBV2 and TRBJ2-3; D gene uncertain. The germline V gene encodes CDR1 SNHLY and CDR2 FYNNEI. V dropped 6 bases and J dropped 6 bases, with 16 bases sitting between them. This CDR3 is built from 14 residues. The CDR3 spells CASSRMRSTDTQYF. CDR3 DNA sequence: TGTGCCAGCAGCCGAATGAGGTCGACGGATACGCAGTATTTT.

This sequence joins TRBV4-1 and TRBJ2-7; perhaps TRBD1 as D (5 bases). The length of the CDR3 is 13 residues. Germline V gene sequence: CDR1 MGHRA, CDR2 YSYEKL. V gave up 3 bases and J gave up 6 bases, with 12 bases separating them. The CDR3 loop is CASSQETVTEQYF. Here the CDR3 DNA reads TGCGCCAGCAGCCAGGAGACAGTAACCGAGCAGTACTTC.

V usage is TRBV27 and J usage is TRBJ2-5; 8 nucleotides match TRBD2. Germline V gives CDR1 MNHEY, CDR2 SMNVEV (reference sequence). Trimming took 1 base from V and 2 from J; bases not matched to a gene: 0. The CDR3 spans 14 residues. CDR3 protein: CASSLLAGQETQYF. CDR3 DNA sequence: TGTGCCAGCAGTTTATTAGCGGGGCAAGAGACCCAGTACTTC.

The genes are TRBV10-1 and TRBJ2-7; D is possibly TRBD2 (5 bases). The ends were cut back, 3 bases at V and 2 bases at J, with 11 bases in the middle. This CDR3 has 14 amino acids. Germline V gene lookup returns CDR1 WNHNN and CDR2 SYGVQD (reference sequence). This chain's CDR3 is CASSERSGAYEQYF. Written as DNA, the CDR3 is TGCGCCAGCAGTGAAAGGAGCGGAGCCTACGAGCAGTACTTC.

The chain couples TRBV4-1 to TRBJ2-1; 9 positions agree with TRBD2. V trimming: 2 bases; J trimming: 1 base; junction bases outside the gene matches: 18. In germline, CDR1 is MGHRA, CDR2 YSYEKL. This CDR3 has 21 amino acids. The CDR3: CASSQKPIFGGRASSYNEQFF. CDR3 DNA sequence: TGCGCCAGCAGCCAAAAGCCAATTTTCGGCGGGAGGGCCTCATCCTACAATGAGCAGTTCTTC.

About this clone itself: Other DNA sequences in the sample encode the same CDR3. V gene TRBV5-1 combines with J gene TRBJ2-5; D perhaps matches TRBD2 (5 bases). Deletions cut 1 base from V and 2 bases from J, with 12 bases between. CDR3 length: 15 residues. Germline V gene lookup returns CDR1 SGHRS and CDR2 YFSETQ. The CDR3 nucleotides are TGCGCCAGCAGCTTGACGACTACGTCACAAGAGACCCAGTACTTC. This translates into CASSLTTTSQETQYF.

The rearrangement joins TRBV5-4 to TRBJ2-1; the D gene is possibly TRBD2 (5 bases). CDR1 is SGHNT and CDR2 is YYREEE in the germline V gene (reference sequence). CDR3 length: 15 residues. The germline V and J ends were trimmed by 4 bases and 4 bases, with 15 bases remaining between them. The CDR3 DNA sequence: TGTGCCAGCAGCAAAACGGGCGAGGGATACAATGAGCAGTTCTTC. Encoded protein: CASSKTGEGYNEQFF.

This chain links TRBV6-1 with TRBJ2-3; D remains ambiguous. The CDR3 spans 12 residues. V dropped 2 bases and J dropped 4 bases, with 4 bases sitting between them. Germline V lookup: CDR1 MNHNS, CDR2 SASEGT. The CDR3 sequence is CASSESADTQYF. In nucleotides, the CDR3 is TGTGCCAGCAGTGAATCAGCAGATACGCAGTATTTT.

This clone was observed once. The chain employs TRBV5-1 and TRBJ2-1; TRBD2 agrees at 10 bases. This CDR3 has 18 residues. V dropped 5 bases and J dropped 0; count of bases not matched to a gene: 11. Germline CDR1 SGHRS, CDR2 YFSETQ. This CDR3 is CASRIGLAVGSSYNEQFF. The CDR3 DNA reads TGCGCCAGCAGAATAGGACTAGCGGTAGGGAGCTCCTACAATGAGCAGTTCTTC.

This sequence joins TRBV28 and TRBJ2-7, with D possibly matching TRBD2 (5 bases). Trimming shortened V by 6 bases and J by 4 bases, and 16 bases separated the two germline ends. Germline CDR1 reads MDHEN; CDR2 reads SYDVKM. The CDR3 has 14 amino acids. The chain's CDR3 is CASSLRGLGYEQYF. CDR3 coding DNA: TGTGCCAGCAGCCTACGGGGATTGGGGTACGAGCAGTACTTC.

The chain uses TRBV5-6 and TRBJ2-7, with TRBD2 matching over 9 bases. V lost 4 bases, J lost 4 bases, and 6 bases stayed unmatched. The CDR3 is made up of 14 amino acids. Germline CDR1 SGHDT, CDR2 YYEEEE. The CDR3 DNA reads TGTGCCAGCAGCCTGAGCGGGAGGTATTACGAGCAGTACTTC. It translates to CASSLSGRYYEQYF.

The rearrangement uses TRBV5-6 and TRBJ2-7, with a tentative D call TRBD1 (6 bases). CDR3 length: 14 residues. V was pared by 4 bases and J by 3 bases, with 14 bases between. Germline lookup yields CDR1 SGHDT and CDR2 YYEEEE. The DNA for the CDR3 is TGTGCCAGCAGCGCCCGGGACAAAGACTACGAGCAGTACTTC. Translation: CASSARDKDYEQYF.

J is TRBJ1-2 and V is TRBV4-1; 9 bases line up with TRBD1. CDR3 length equals 14 residues. J was trimmed by 6 bases and V by 5 bases; bases with no gene match: 7. In germline, CDR1 is MGHRA, CDR2 YSYEKL. CDR3 sequence: CASSKRQGEHGYTF. Written as DNA, the CDR3 is TGCGCCAGCAGCAAAAGACAGGGGGAACATGGCTACACCTTC.

The chain combines TRBV7-6 with TRBJ2-3; weak D call: TRBD2 (7 bases). This CDR3 contains 14 residues. Germline V lookup: CDR1 SGHVS, CDR2 FNYEAQ. V shed 6 bases and J shed 4 bases, with 14 bases lying between them. Written as DNA, the CDR3 is TGTGCCAGCAGAAGGGGGGGAGCCGCAGATACGCAGTATTTT. Its translation is CASRRGGAADTQYF.

The V gene is TRBV5-4, the J gene TRBJ2-1; 7 bases are a match to TRBD2. This CDR3 has 16 residues. J was trimmed by 1 base and V by 0 bases; bases with no gene match: 4. CDR1 is SGHNT and CDR2 is YYREEE in the germline V gene (reference sequence). For the CDR3, the DNA is TGTGCCAGCAGCTTGGCCGCAGCGGGATCCTACAATGAGCAGTTCTTC. It is translated as CASSLAAAGSYNEQFF.